This TCR beta chain was found in a study of T-cell memory formation after mild COVID-19. V lost 2 bases and J 6 bases, leaving 14 bases between the germline ends. The V gene's germline CDR1 is DFQATT and CDR2 SNEGSKA (reference sequence). The CDR3 runs to 14 residues. Regarding the study as a whole: The appearance of some responding clones in pre-infection memory suggested that cross-reactive memory joined.

A note on this clonotype: Its target is not known.

One entry per CDR3 protein, called by TCRdb with MiXCR from the 5' RACE reads. The sample comprises approximately 240,000 distinct CDR3 sequences, about 16% of which are singletons, and approximately 3.5% rests with the top ten. This TCR was recovered from a man in his late teens or twenties who had mild COVID-19 (a few samples of this study predate the infection). Cell type and time point are not known. The chain employs TRBV20-1 and TRBJ1-5; no definite D call. The sample comprised PBMCs or a T cell subset sorted from them (not recorded which). DNA of the CDR3: TGCAGTGCTAGAATCGGGGTTTATTCTCAGCCCCAGCATTTT. Its translation: CSARIGVYSQPQHF.